This T cell receptor beta chain was sequenced in a study of monozygotic twins with inflammatory bowel disease. Findings of the study overall: Resolution of different T cell subtypes was not achieved. Healthy co-twins exceeded IBD patients in TCRbeta diversity as measured by inverse Simpson. Repertoire similarity was not found to differ between concordant and discordant twins, possibly from limited power.

TCRdb reworked the 5' RACE reads into one entry per CDR3 protein, no DNA. The sample spans 310,000 or so distinct CDR3 sequences; the ten largest clones claim 2% to 2.5%. Note on this clonotype: What it recognizes is unknown.

Germline V lookup: CDR1 DFQATT, CDR2 SNEGSKA (reference sequence). This CDR3 is built from 16 residues. The TCR comes from a human donor with ulcerative colitis or Crohn's disease, or a healthy co-twin of an affected twin (not recorded which). The sequencing sample was made of blood. This chain joins TRBV20-1 and TRBJ1-1. The CDR3 here is CSARDLSRRRDTEAFF.